The 21 T cell receptor beta chains presented below share a single source sample, sequenced in a study of T-cell reconstitution after alpha-beta-depleted transplantation in children. Construction of the TCRbeta library involved unique molecular identifiers. Each CDR3 protein gets one entry after TCRdb re-called the PCR reads with MiXCR. Of around 700,000 distinct CDR3 sequences listed, around 13% are singletons. This sample comprised PBMCs, obtained before TCRalphabeta/CD19-depleted stem cell transplant. Receptor source: a girl aged 2-15 years with congenital amegakaryocytic thrombocytopenia, due to receive a stem cell transplant.

Ten or more counts support this clonotype. The chain employs TRBV5-6 and TRBJ2-2; D may correspond to TRBD1 or TRBD2 (5 bases each). Germline CDR1 and CDR2: SGHDT and YYEEEE. Trimming shortened V by 4 bases and J by 4 bases, and 17 bases separated the two germline ends. This CDR3 is 16 amino acids long. In DNA form, the CDR3 reads TGTGCCAGCAGCCCGGGGACCCATCTGGTCACCGGGGAGCTGTTTTTT. Translating it yields CASSPGTHLVTGELFF.

The chain is built from TRBV6-1 and TRBJ2-3, with 11 bases that match TRBD2. The CDR3 consists of 18 residues. Trimming cost V 6 bases and J 0 bases; bases outside gene matches: 11. Germline V gene lookup returns CDR1 MNHNS and CDR2 SASEGT. The CDR3 loop reads CASRRPTSGSASTDTQYF. The CDR3 bases are TGTGCCAGCAGACGCCCCACTAGCGGGAGTGCTAGCACAGATACGCAGTATTTT.

This clonotype was detected ten times or more. V usage is TRBV20-1 and J usage is TRBJ2-7; 9 bases match TRBD2. The germline V gene encodes CDR1 DFQATT and CDR2 SNEGSKA (reference sequence). V shed 6 bases and J 1 base; nucleotides not matched to a gene: 10. The CDR3 sequence is 15 residues long. CDR3 DNA: TGCAGTGCCGGGGAAGCGGGAGGTTATTCCTACGAGCAGTACTTC. It encodes CSAGEAGGYSYEQYF.

This clonotype was seen repeatedly, ten times or more. The V gene is TRBV20-1, the J gene TRBJ2-2; a weak D match, TRBD2 (6 bases). The germline CDR1 and CDR2 sequences are DFQATT and SNEGSKA (reference sequence). V lost 6 bases and J lost 5, with 16 bases in between. The CDR3 length is 14 residues. CDR3 residues: CSARGLQGTGELFF. The DNA for the CDR3 is TGCAGTGCCCGGGGACTCCAAGGAACCGGGGAGCTGTTTTTT.

This clonotype appeared a few times. The V and J genes are TRBV5-1 and TRBJ2-7; D is undetermined. V lost 1 base and J lost 2, with 16 bases in between. The CDR3 covers 16 residues. CDR1 is SGHRS, CDR2 YFSETQ, per germline. The CDR3 DNA sequence: TGCGCCAGCAGCTTGTACCCCTTCCGCGCTACCTACGAGCAGTACTTC. It translates to CASSLYPFRATYEQYF.

This clonotype was seen repeatedly, ten times or more. The chain combines TRBV6-5 with TRBJ2-3, with a possible D match to TRBD2 (5 bases). V was pared by 8 bases and J by 2 bases, with 8 bases between. This CDR3 spans 12 amino acids. The germline V gene encodes CDR1 MNHEY and CDR2 SVGAGI. CDR3 sequence (DNA): TGTGCCAGCGGGAGTTACACAGATACGCAGTATTTT. This translates into CASGSYTDTQYF.

This clonotype has ten or more counts. The chain recombines TRBV6-5 with TRBJ2-2; 7 positions match TRBD2. The V and J ends lost 5 bases and 7 bases, in that order; junction bases with no gene match: 7. Germline CDR1 reads MNHEY; CDR2 reads SVGAGI. This CDR3 spans 14 amino acids. CDR3 DNA: TGTGCCAGCAGTCGGACTAGTATCATCGGGGAGCTGTTTTTT. Amino acids: CASSRTSIIGELFF.

The chain couples TRBV3-1 to TRBJ2-1; 8 bases are shared with TRBD1. This CDR3 region has 15 residues. Germline V gene data show CDR1 as LGHDT and CDR2 as YNNKEL (reference sequence). The J segment lost 9 bases and the V segment lost 1 base, leaving 8 bases of the junction unmatched. The CDR3 DNA follows: TGTGCCAGCAGCCAAGGACAGGGGCTGTTAGGTGAGCAGTTCTTC. Protein product: CASSQGQGLLGEQFF.

The chain links TRBV7-9 to TRBJ2-1; 10 bases line up with TRBD2. Germline CDR1 reads SEHNR; CDR2 reads FQNEAQ (reference sequence). The trim removed 4 bases at V and 8 bases at J, leaving 11 bases unmatched. The CDR3 extends over 16 amino acids. DNA for the CDR3: TGTGCCAGCAGCTCAGGACTAGCGGTAACAATTCATGAGCAGTTCTTC. It codes for CASSSGLAVTIHEQFF. Full variable domain (rest looked up from reference TRBV7-9 and TRBJ2-1): DTGVSQNPRHKITKRGQNVTFRCDPISEHNRLYWYRQTLGQGPEFLTYFQNEAQLEKSRLLSDRFSAERPKGSFSTLEIQRTEQGDSAMYLCASSSGLAVTIHEQFFGPGTRLTVL.

This clonotype showed up many times. The chain combines TRBV7-2 with TRBJ1-5; maybe TRBD1 (5 bases). The CDR3 loop spans 15 amino acids. V gave up 6 bases and J gave up 1 base, with 13 bases separating them. The germline V gene has CDR1 SGHTA and CDR2 FQGNSA. Here the CDR3 reads CASSLRGWSNQPQHF. The CDR3 nucleotides are TGTGCCAGCAGTTTGAGGGGTTGGAGCAATCAGCCCCAGCATTTT.

This clonotype appeared many times. V usage is TRBV7-9 and J usage is TRBJ1-2; maybe TRBD1 (5 bases). This CDR3 comprises 12 residues. V was pared by 1 base and J by 10 bases, with 10 bases between. Germline loops: CDR1 SEHNR, CDR2 FQNEAQ (reference sequence). As DNA, the CDR3 is TGTGCCAGCAGCTTAGTAGGGGAAGTCTACACCTTC. As protein: CASSLVGEVYTF.

At least ten counts were recorded for this clonotype. CDR3 region: CATSRGGGGSYEQYF. CDR3 nucleotides: TGTGCCACCAGCAGAGGGGGGGGAGGCTCCTACGAGCAGTACTTC. The chain recombines TRBV15 with TRBJ2-7, with 7 bases that match TRBD2. Trimming at V came to 1 base and at J to 0 bases, leaving 3 bases not matched to a gene. The CDR3 spans 15 residues. Germline V gene lookup returns CDR1 LNHNV and CDR2 YYDKDF (reference sequence). Combining the CDR3 with reference TRBV15 and TRBJ2-7 gives the whole variable domain DAMVIQNPRYQVTQFGKPVTLSCSQTLNHNVMYWYQQKSSQAPKLLFHYYDKDFNNEADTPDNFQSRRPNTSFCFLDIRSPGLGDTAMYLCATSRGGGGSYEQYFGPGTRLTVT.

This clonotype was seen only a few times. This chain links TRBV5-1 with TRBJ2-5; D not resolved. Germline CDR1 SGHRS, CDR2 YFSETQ. The CDR3 runs 13 residues. V lost 1 base to trimming and J lost 3 bases, with 7 bases between them. The CDR3 here is CASSLTKEETQYF. Written as DNA, the CDR3 is TGCGCCAGCAGCTTGACGAAGGAAGAGACCCAGTACTTC.

Concerning this clonotype: The junction differs from germline at one of its ends, possibly a read error. CDR3 in DNA: TGTGCCAGCAGTCAAACCAACAGGGCTTCGGGCCTTTTC. Its translation is CASSQTNRASGLF. V usage is TRBV28 and J usage is TRBJ2-1; a weak D match, TRBD1 (6 bases). Germline CDR1 and CDR2: MDHEN and SYDVKM. The CDR3 runs 13 residues.

This clonotype occurred a few times. V gene TRBV12-3 or TRBV12-4 combines with J gene TRBJ1-1; 7 bases fit TRBD1. After removal of 5 bases from V and 3 bases from J, the junction contained 3 bases not matched to a gene. This CDR3 is 13 amino acids long. CDR3 sequence reads: CASSPTGHTEAFF. DNA for the CDR3: TGTGCCAGCAGTCCGACAGGGCACACTGAAGCTTTCTTT.

This clonotype was observed a few times. This chain joins TRBV20-1 and TRBJ1-2; D gene unclear. Germline assignment: CDR1 DFQATT and CDR2 SNEGSKA (reference sequence). The CDR3 runs 13 residues. V was trimmed by 1 base and J by 8 bases, leaving 14 bases between them. The CDR3 sequence: CSARGAAAEGYTF. The CDR3 region has the DNA TGCAGTGCTAGAGGGGCGGCGGCTGAAGGCTACACCTTC.

The chain couples TRBV6-1 to TRBJ2-7; 14 bases are shared with TRBD2. The trim removed 7 bases at V and 5 bases at J, leaving 7 bases unmatched. This CDR3 has 15 residues. CDR1 and CDR2 (germline): MNHNS, SASEGT. The CDR3 spells CASTSGLAGVNEQYF. The CDR3 DNA reads as TGTGCCAGCACCTCGGGACTAGCGGGAGTTAACGAGCAGTACTTC.

This clonotype was seen at least ten times. The rearrangement uses TRBV10-2 and TRBJ2-7; no firm D call. The length of the CDR3 is 13 residues. The germline V gene has CDR1 WSHSY and CDR2 SAAADI. V shed 0 bases and J shed 6 bases, with 9 bases lying between them. The CDR3 DNA sequence: TGCGCCAGCAGTGAGTCGGTGGGTCGCGAGCAGTACTTC. Its protein is CASSESVGREQYF.

In this sample, this clonotype turned up many times. The rearrangement uses TRBV7-2 and TRBJ1-1, with TRBD1 matching 7 bases. Losses at the gene ends were 4 bases for V and 2 bases for J; bases not matched to a gene: 7. Germline-derived CDR1 and CDR2 are SGHTA and FQGNSA. This CDR3 is built from 15 residues. The CDR3 nucleotides are TGTGCCAGCAGCTCCACCGGGACAGAAAACACTGAAGCTTTCTTT. This translates into CASSSTGTENTEAFF.

This clonotype was seen only a few times. The V gene is TRBV12-3 or TRBV12-4, the J gene TRBJ1-6, with 8 bases identical to TRBD1. V lost 5 bases to trimming and J lost 6 bases; unmatched junction nucleotides: 6. This CDR3 comprises 15 residues. CDR3 in DNA: TGTGCCAGCAGTCCGAGGACAGGGATTAATTCACCCCTCCACTTT. It codes for CASSPRTGINSPLHF.

This clonotype has at least ten counts. The chain links TRBV5-1 to TRBJ1-5; unclear D gene. CDR3 size: 13 residues. V dropped 4 bases and J dropped 5 bases, with 10 bases sitting between them. Germline V CDR1 and CDR2: SGHRS, YFSETQ. CDR3 sequence (DNA): TGCGCCAGCAGCCAGGAAGGGCATCAGCCCCAGCATTTT. Translated: CASSQEGHQPQHF.